Described below is a single T cell receptor beta chain sequence and its context. Its antigen is not identified. This CDR3 is built from 13 residues. CDR1 and CDR2 (germline): DFQATT, SNEGSKA (reference sequence). The germline V and J ends were trimmed by 6 bases and 2 bases, with 12 bases remaining between them. This sample is part of a study of blood T cells in healthy people across ages. Study outcomes and limitations: Estimates drawn from one million T cells were deemed to understate diversity.

A second roughly 6 to 12 cycle PCR used barcoded and J-beta primers. Carrying 12 random nucleotides, a template-switch adaptor labeled each individual cDNA molecule. TCRdb analysed the 5' RACE reads with MiXCR anew, one entry per CDR3 protein. Counted here are some 690,000 distinct CDR3 sequences, over 20% occurring once; the ten biggest clones make up about 22%. The receptor was isolated from a man between 65 and 85 years old in good health. V usage is TRBV20-1 and J usage is TRBJ2-3, with D possibly called TRBD1 or TRBD2 (5 bases each). Sequencing input: blood. The CDR3 loop is CSALPGPTDTQYF. The CDR3 DNA reads TGCAGTGCCCTCCCGGGGCCCACAGATACGCAGTATTTT.